This T cell receptor beta chain was captured by sequencing in a study of T cells in Graves' hyperthyroidism and ophthalmopathy. As for the study in general: Peripheral blood was acquired at first diagnosis, ahead of any therapy whatsoever.

Study-wide results and caveats: Blood shared most expanded thyroid clonotypes above 0.001. Ophthalmopathy cases were set apart from stable hyperthyroidism by a 13 V-J model.

The TCR beta CDR3 regions underwent amplification using RNA transcripts as the source. TCR CDR3 regions were first amplified by RT-PCR with HTBI primers. Via MiXCR, TCRdb re-called the multiplex PCR reads, giving one row per CDR3 protein. The data hold about 250,000 distinct CDR3 sequences, with approximately 23% observed a single time. This clonotype was counted ten times or more. The antigen remains undetermined. V was clipped by 4 bases and J by 14 bases, with 14 bases between them. The CDR3 loop spans 12 amino acids. The germline V gene has CDR1 SGHDN and CDR2 FVKESK. Investigators excluded patients with uncontrolled infection, other autoimmune disease, pregnancy or lactation.

This rearrangement joins TRBV14 to TRBJ2-2, with TRBD1 as a possible D gene (6 bases). The TCR comes from a middle-aged woman with Graves' ophthalmopathy. Sequenced sample: blood. CDR3 in amino acids: CASSPNRVLLFF. The DNA of the CDR3 is TGTGCCAGCAGCCCCAACAGGGTGTTACTGTTTTTT.